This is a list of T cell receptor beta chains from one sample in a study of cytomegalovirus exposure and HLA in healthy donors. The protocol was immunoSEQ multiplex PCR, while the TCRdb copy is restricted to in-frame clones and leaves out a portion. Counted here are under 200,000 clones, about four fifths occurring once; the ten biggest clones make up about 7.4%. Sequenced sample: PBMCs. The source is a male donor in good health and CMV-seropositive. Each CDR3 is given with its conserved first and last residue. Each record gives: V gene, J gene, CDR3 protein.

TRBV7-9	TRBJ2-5	CASSLGSETQYF
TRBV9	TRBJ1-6	CASSAPPQGARSPLHF
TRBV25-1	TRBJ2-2	CASSPRQGKNTGELFF
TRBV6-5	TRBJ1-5	CASSLRDSNQPQHF
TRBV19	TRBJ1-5	CASSIGGSNGPQHF
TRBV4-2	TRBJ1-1	CASSQFGHSNTEAFF
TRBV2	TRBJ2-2	CASSQGHTGELFF
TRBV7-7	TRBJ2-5	CASSFATGLGETQYF
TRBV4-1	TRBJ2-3	CASSPLAGGTDTQYF
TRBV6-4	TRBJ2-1	CASSDASGSYNEQFF
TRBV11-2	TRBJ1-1	CASSPHTATEAFF
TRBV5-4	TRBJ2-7	CASSLPGLGEREQYF
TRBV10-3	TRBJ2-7	CAISRAGGPDEQYF
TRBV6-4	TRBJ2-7	CASSGVGTYEQYF
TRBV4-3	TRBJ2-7	CASSQAYSVYEQYF
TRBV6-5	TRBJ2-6	CASSYSTGGANVLTF
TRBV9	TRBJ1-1	CASSVAGNTEAFF
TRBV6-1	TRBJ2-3	CASRAEIPGQDTQYF
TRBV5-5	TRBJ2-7	CASSLMGGVYEQYF
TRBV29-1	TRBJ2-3	CSAQRPGTGTWDTQYF
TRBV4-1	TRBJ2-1	CASSQDPLGGSYNEQFF
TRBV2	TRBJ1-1	CASSPGDTEAFF
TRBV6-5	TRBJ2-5	CASSSLTGDGTQYF